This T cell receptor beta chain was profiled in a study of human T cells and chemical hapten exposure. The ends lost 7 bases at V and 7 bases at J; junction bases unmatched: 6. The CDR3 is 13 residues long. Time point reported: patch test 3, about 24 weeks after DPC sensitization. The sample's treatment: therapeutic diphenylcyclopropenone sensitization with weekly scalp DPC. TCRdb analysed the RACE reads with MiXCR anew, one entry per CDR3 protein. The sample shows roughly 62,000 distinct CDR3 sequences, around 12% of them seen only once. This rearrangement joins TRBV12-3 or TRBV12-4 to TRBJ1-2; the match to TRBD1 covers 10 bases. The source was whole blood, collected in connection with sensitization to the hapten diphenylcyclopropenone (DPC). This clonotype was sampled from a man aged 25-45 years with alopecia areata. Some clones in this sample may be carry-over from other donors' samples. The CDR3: CASKRTGGSGYTF. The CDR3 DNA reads TGTGCCAGCAAGCGGACAGGGGGGTCTGGCTACACCTTC.